This T cell receptor beta chain was sequenced in a study of T cells in women clearing cervical HPV infection. Profiled with immunoSEQ multiplex PCR; TCRdb holds only in-frame clones, not every one. This table holds more than 40,000 clones. Study-wide findings and caveats: CIN3+ cases had significantly higher TCR richness than controls; evenness did not differ.

Prevalent HPV16 infections were excluded; only incident single HPV16 infections included. Dot-blot hybridization genotyped cervical HPV amplified with MY09/MY11 PCR. Concerning this clone itself: The antigen is not known.

Source material: blood buffy coat. The clonotype comes from a woman aged 18 to 75 with a cervical HPV16 infection that either progressed to CIN3+ or cleared (not recorded which).

The CDR3: CASSSGTSSRETQYF. The CDR3 DNA, read in part, is TGCGCCAGCAGCTCGGGTACTAGTTCCCGAGAGACC. The chain couples TRBV5-1 to TRBJ2-5; weak D call: TRBD2 (5 bases). The sequence runs out 3 residues before the end of the CDR3; the remainder is reconstructed from the germline J gene. The germline CDR1 and CDR2 sequences are SGHRS and YFSETQ. CDR3 length equals 15 residues. V was clipped by 3 bases and J by 4 bases, with 16 bases between them.